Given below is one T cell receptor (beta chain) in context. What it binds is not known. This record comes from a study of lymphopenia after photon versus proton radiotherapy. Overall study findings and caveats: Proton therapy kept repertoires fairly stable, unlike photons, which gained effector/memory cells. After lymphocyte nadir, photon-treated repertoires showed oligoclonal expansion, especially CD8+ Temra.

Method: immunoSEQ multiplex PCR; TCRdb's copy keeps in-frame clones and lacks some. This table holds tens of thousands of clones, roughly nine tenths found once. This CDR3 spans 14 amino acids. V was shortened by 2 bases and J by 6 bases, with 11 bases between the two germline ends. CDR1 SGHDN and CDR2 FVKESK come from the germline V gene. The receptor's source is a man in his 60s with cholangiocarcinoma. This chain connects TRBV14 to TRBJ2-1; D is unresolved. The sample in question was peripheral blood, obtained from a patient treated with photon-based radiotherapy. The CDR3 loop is CASSQIGQINEQFF. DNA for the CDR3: TGTGCCAGCAGCCAAATTGGGCAGATCAATGAGCAGTTCTTC.